These 18 T cell receptor beta chains were sequenced from one sample in a study of shared clonotypes between healthy human individuals. The protocol was immunoSEQ multiplex PCR, while the TCRdb copy is restricted to in-frame clones and leaves out a portion. The sample comprises 730,000 or so clones, more than 70% of which are singletons, and approximately 2% rests with the top ten. The source material was memory CD4+ T cells sorted from blood. As for subset: CD45RA-negative fraction. All receptors come from a woman younger than 45 in good health.

The rearrangement uses TRBV28 and TRBJ2-7; D is ambiguous. V was cut by 7 bases and J by 0 bases, with 10 bases left in between. In germline, CDR1 is MDHEN, CDR2 SYDVKM. This CDR3 is built from 13 residues. CDR3 DNA: TGTGCCAGCACGATTCCATTCTCCTACGAGCAGTACTTC. Translated, it gives CASTIPFSYEQYF.

This clone was recorded once. The rearrangement uses TRBV29-1 and TRBJ2-5, with unresolved D. The CDR3 totals 13 residues. Germline loops: CDR1 SQVTM, CDR2 ANQGSEA. V lost 0 bases to trimming and J lost 5 bases, with 10 bases between them. The CDR3 nucleotides read TGCAGCGTTGAAGAGACCGCGCAGGAGACCCAGTACTTC. Its protein is CSVEETAQETQYF.

V and J are TRBV7-2 and TRBJ2-7, with 8 nucleotides matching TRBD2. Germline V lookup: CDR1 SGHTA, CDR2 FQGNSA. V dropped 1 base and J dropped 4; count of bases not matched to a gene: 12. CDR3 size: 17 residues. The CDR3 is CASSLGAGVGWGYEQYF. CDR3 nucleotides: TGTGCCAGCAGCTTAGGAGCGGGAGTAGGCTGGGGTTACGAGCAGTACTTC.

The chain uses TRBV5-8 and TRBJ2-2; the D is unclear. The V end lost 7 bases, the J end lost 5 bases, and 18 bases lay between the germline ends. The germline V gene encodes CDR1 SGHTS and CDR2 YDEGEE. The CDR3 extends over 15 amino acids. The CDR3 here is CASRRAITRTGELFF. The CDR3 nucleotides are TGTGCCAGCCGACGGGCCATTACGAGGACCGGGGAGCTGTTTTTT.

CDR3 bases: TGTGCCACCAGCCCCCGAGGCGAGATGAACTACAATGAGCAGTTCTTC. Amino acids: CATSPRGEMNYNEQFF. V and J are TRBV15 and TRBJ2-1; D gene ambiguous. The CDR3 extends over 16 amino acids. Per the germline V gene, CDR1 is LNHNV and CDR2 is YYDKDF (reference sequence). V was shortened by 5 bases and J by 3 bases, with 17 bases between the two germline ends.

This clone turned up a few times. The V and J genes are TRBV30 and TRBJ1-6; D unclear. Germline lookup yields CDR1 GTSNPN and CDR2 SVGIG (reference sequence). The CDR3 covers 12 residues. V was cut by 3 bases and J by 8 bases, with 8 bases left in between. CDR3 in amino acids: CAWRDRHSPLHF. CDR3 DNA sequence: TGTGCCTGGAGGGATCGACATTCACCCCTCCACTTT.

This clone was counted ten times or more. The rearrangement links TRBV5-6 to TRBJ2-7, with TRBD2 identical over 15 bases. CDR3 length: 18 residues. V gave up 1 base and J gave up 6 bases; unmatched junction bases: 11. The germline V gene has CDR1 SGHDT and CDR2 YYEEEE. Here the CDR3 reads CASSLRTSGRAMRSEQYF. CDR3 nucleotides: TGTGCCAGCAGCTTGAGGACTAGCGGGAGGGCCATGCGAAGCGAGCAGTACTTC.

The V gene is TRBV11-3, the J gene TRBJ2-1; 12 nucleotides line up with TRBD2. The ends lost 4 bases at V and 8 bases at J; junction bases unmatched: 12. The V gene's germline CDR1 is SGHNT and CDR2 YENEEA. The CDR3 length is 17 residues. This chain's CDR3 is CASSWSATSGRSDEQFF. The CDR3 DNA reads TGTGCCAGCAGCTGGTCGGCGACTAGCGGGAGATCCGATGAGCAGTTCTTC.

V usage is TRBV10-3 and J usage is TRBJ2-5, with 8 bases matching TRBD1. CDR1 and CDR2 (germline): ENHRY, SYGVKD. V lost 3 bases, J lost 5 bases, and 14 bases stayed unmatched. This CDR3 region has 17 residues. CDR3 coding DNA: TGTGCCATCAGTGACTCGACGGGCAGGGGGCACCTGGAGACCCAGTACTTC. This codes for CAISDSTGRGHLETQYF.

To note about this clone: A much larger clone sits a single nucleotide away, making a read error possible. Other DNA sequences from this sample encode an identical CDR3 as well. The rearrangement joins TRBV7-2 to TRBJ1-1; D not certain. CDR1 and CDR2 (germline): SGHTA, FQGNSA. The CDR3 is made up of 13 amino acids. V lost 4 bases and J 3 bases, leaving 9 bases between the germline ends. The DNA of the CDR3 is TGTGCCAGCAGCTCACAGCGAGACACTGAAGCTTTCTTT. It codes for CASSSQRDTEAFF.

The chain has TRBV6-4 and TRBJ2-4, with D tentatively TRBD1 (5 bases). The germline gives CDR1 MRHNA, CDR2 SNTAGT. The CDR3 is 14 amino acids. V lost 0 bases, J lost 7 bases, and 10 bases lay in between. The CDR3 DNA sequence: TGTGCCAGCAGTGACTCGAGCAGGGATAACATTCAGTACTTC. It yields the protein CASSDSSRDNIQYF.

The chain has TRBV10-3 and TRBJ2-3; 9 bases fit TRBD2. With V trimmed by 2 bases and J by 4 bases, 7 bases remained unmatched. This CDR3 spans 16 amino acids. The germline gives CDR1 ENHRY, CDR2 SYGVKD. The CDR3 protein is CAISERASGIADTQYF. The CDR3 region has the DNA TGTGCCATCAGTGAGCGGGCTAGCGGGATTGCAGATACGCAGTATTTT.

The chain is built from TRBV10-1 and TRBJ2-2, with D perhaps assigned TRBD1 or TRBD2 (5 bases each). This CDR3 is 15 amino acids long. Germline assignment: CDR1 WNHNN and CDR2 SYGVQD (reference sequence). Trimming pared 6 bases from V and 1 base from J, leaving 12 bases between. CDR3 region: CASSRDRLNTGELFF. In nucleotides, the CDR3 is TGCGCCAGCAGCCGGGACCGACTGAACACCGGGGAGCTGTTTTTT.

The chain links TRBV28 to TRBJ2-7; D uncertain. The CDR3 is 14 amino acids. The V and J ends lost 3 bases and 5 bases respectively, with 14 bases between them. Germline loops: CDR1 MDHEN, CDR2 SYDVKM. The CDR3 protein is CASSFTTKVHEQYF. As DNA, the CDR3 is TGTGCCAGCAGTTTTACGACGAAGGTCCACGAGCAGTACTTC.

This clone was counted only a few times. The sample holds other DNA sequences that translate to the same CDR3. The chain employs TRBV19 and TRBJ2-7; 11 bases are shared with TRBD2. Germline assignment: CDR1 LNHDA and CDR2 SQIVND (reference sequence). The ends lost 4 bases at V and 3 bases at J; junction bases unmatched: 2. This CDR3 is 14 amino acids long. The CDR3 here is CASSKLAGVYEQYF. The CDR3, as DNA: TGTGCCAGTAGTAAACTAGCGGGAGTCTACGAGCAGTACTTC. The full variable domain, rest sourced from reference TRBV19 and TRBJ2-7, is DGGITQSPKYLFRKEGQNVTLSCEQNLNHDAMYWYRQDPGQGLRLIYYSQIVNDFQKGDIAEGYSVSREKKESFPLTVTSAQKNPTAFYLCASSKLAGVYEQYFGPGTRLTVT.

V and J are TRBV20-1 and TRBJ2-5; no reliable D call. Matching the DNA end better, TRBJ2-7 makes the J call doubtful. Germline CDR1 is DFQATT and CDR2 is SNEGSKA (reference sequence). The CDR3 consists of 11 residues. The CDR3 DNA is TGCAGTGCTAGAGATTCGGTCGAGCAGTACTTC. This encodes CSARDSVEQYF.

J is TRBJ1-5 and V is TRBV28; D gene unclear. Germline V lookup: CDR1 MDHEN, CDR2 SYDVKM. There are 14 residues in the CDR3. V lost 8 bases, J lost 2 bases, and 13 bases lay in between. CDR3 region: CASLAQSGNQPQHF. The CDR3 coding sequence is TGTGCCAGCCTTGCCCAGTCGGGCAATCAGCCCCAGCATTTT.

The chain employs TRBV19 and TRBJ1-1; possibly TRBD1 for D (5 bases). This CDR3 has 14 residues. In germline, CDR1 is LNHDA, CDR2 SQIVND (reference sequence). Trimming pared 8 bases from V and 0 bases from J, leaving 13 bases between. The CDR3 DNA sequence: TGTGCCAGTGGTGGGGGGACTTTGAACACTGAAGCTTTCTTT. It encodes CASGGGTLNTEAFF.